What follows are 26 T cell receptor beta chains derived from one specimen sequenced in a study of Ad26.COV2.S vaccination and SARS-CoV-2 variants. TCRdb keeps only in-frame clones here, not all; method: immunoSEQ multiplex PCR. Here the sample spans over 110,000 clones, 75% to 90% being singletons. The material sequenced was peripheral blood, taken after recovery from COVID-19. The receptors stem from a human donor who had recovered from COVID-19.

V is TRBV5-1 and J is TRBJ1-1; 9 positions agree with TRBD1. This CDR3 comprises 14 residues. V gave up 4 bases and J gave up 2 bases; unmatched junction bases: 3. Germline loops: CDR1 SGHRS, CDR2 YFSETQ. The DNA of the CDR3 is TGCGCCAGCAGCACGGACAGGGGTAACACTGAAGCTTTCTTT. Its translation is CASSTDRGNTEAFF.

The J gene is TRBJ2-3, the V gene TRBV5-1; 11 bases are a match to TRBD1. Germline CDR1 SGHRS, CDR2 YFSETQ. The CDR3 runs to 17 residues. J lost 6 bases, V lost 2 bases, and 11 bases had no gene match. The CDR3, as DNA: TGCGCCAGCAGCTTAAACCCGGGACAGGGGGTTGTGGATACGCAGTATTTT. This gives the protein CASSLNPGQGVVDTQYF.

The CDR3 here is CATRNYNEQFF. Written as DNA, the CDR3 is TGTGCCACCAGGAACTACAATGAGCAGTTCTTC. The rearrangement uses TRBV28 and TRBJ2-1; D uncertain. The germline V gene has CDR1 MDHEN and CDR2 SYDVKM. This CDR3 is built from 11 residues. The ends were cut back, 10 bases at V and 3 bases at J, with 7 bases in the middle.

V is TRBV11-2 and J is TRBJ1-6, with D perhaps matching TRBD1 (5 bases). The V end was cut by 1 base, the J end by 9 bases, with 13 bases between. Germline-derived CDR1 and CDR2 are SGHAT and FQNNGV. This CDR3 region has 15 residues. The CDR3 DNA sequence: TGTGCCAGCAGCTTAGTCTCCCAGGGACGTTCACCCCTCCACTTT. This codes for CASSLVSQGRSPLHF.

The chain carries TRBV5-1 and TRBJ2-1; D is perhaps TRBD1 or TRBD2 (5 bases each). The V gene's germline CDR1 is SGHRS and CDR2 YFSETQ. The CDR3 runs to 14 residues. The V end lost 3 bases, the J end lost 4 bases, and 11 bases lay between the germline ends. CDR3 sequence reads: CASSSGTPYNEQFF. In DNA form, the CDR3 reads TGCGCCAGCAGCTCCGGGACGCCATACAATGAGCAGTTCTTC.

This clone occurred once. Other nucleotide sequences from this sample produce the same CDR3. The gene calls are TRBV20-1 and TRBJ1-1; 7 nucleotides match TRBD1. Germline CDR1 reads DFQATT; CDR2 reads SNEGSKA (reference sequence). The CDR3 loop spans 11 amino acids. The trim removed 6 bases at V and 6 bases at J, leaving 4 bases unmatched. The CDR3 DNA is TGCAGTGCGAGGACAGGAGCTGAAGCTTTCTTT. This translates into CSARTGAEAFF.

Sample share makes this clone medium-sized. The gene calls are TRBV29-1 and TRBJ2-7; D tentatively reads TRBD1 or TRBD2 (5 bases each). Trimming shortened V by 4 bases and J by 2 bases, and 18 bases separated the two germline ends. CDR1 is SQVTM and CDR2 is ANQGSEA in the germline V gene. This CDR3 comprises 15 residues. This chain's CDR3 is CSVAAAGTATYEQYF. The CDR3 DNA follows: TGCAGCGTTGCGGCCGCCGGGACCGCGACCTACGAGCAGTACTTC.

The chain links TRBV6-2 or TRBV6-3 to TRBJ1-5, with D unclear. The CDR3 totals 16 residues. Trimming removed 6 bases at V and 6 bases at J, with 21 bases between. Germline V gene lookup returns CDR1 MNHEY and CDR2 SVGEGT. CDR3 loop: CASSTSGIQYRQPQHF. The CDR3 bases are TGTGCCAGCAGCACATCCGGTATTCAGTATCGTCAGCCCCAGCATTTT.

The chain couples TRBV30 to TRBJ1-3; D is undetermined. The CDR3 is 15 residues long. The V end was cut by 0 bases, the J end by 0 bases, with 9 bases between. Per germline, CDR1 GTSNPN and CDR2 SVGIG (reference sequence). The CDR3: CAWSVGGHSGNTIYF. The CDR3 nucleotides are TGTGCCTGGAGTGTAGGAGGCCACTCTGGAAACACCATATATTTT.

The chain employs TRBV6-5 and TRBJ2-5; 9 bases are a match to TRBD2. Unmatched junction bases numbered 4, after V lost 0 bases and J lost 5 bases. The germline V gene encodes CDR1 MNHEY and CDR2 SVGAGI. The CDR3 has 15 residues. CDR3 in amino acids: CASSYSAGGPETQYF. CDR3 nucleotide sequence: TGTGCCAGCAGTTACTCGGCGGGGGGGCCGGAGACCCAGTACTTC.

V gene TRBV5-4 combines with J gene TRBJ1-1; 8 nucleotides align to TRBD1. This CDR3 has 16 residues. Germline CDR1 reads SGHNT; CDR2 reads YYREEE (reference sequence). Germline trimming cut 4 bases from V and 0 bases from J; bases unmatched to any gene: 8. The chain's CDR3 is CASSPRRTGMNTEAFF. The CDR3 DNA reads as TGTGCCAGCAGCCCCCGCAGGACAGGGATGAACACTGAAGCTTTCTTT.

The rearrangement uses TRBV11-3 and TRBJ2-3, with a weak D call TRBD2 (6 bases). Per the germline V gene, CDR1 is SGHNT and CDR2 is YENEEA. V gave up 1 base and J gave up 1 base, with 9 bases separating them. The length of the CDR3 is 15 residues. The CDR3 nucleotides read TGTGCCAGCAGCTTAGGCGGGGTCGGCACAGATACGCAGTATTTT. Protein sequence: CASSLGGVGTDTQYF.

The rearrangement joins TRBV5-4 to TRBJ1-2; 12 nucleotides match TRBD1. The trim removed 4 bases at V and 0 bases at J, leaving 7 bases unmatched. CDR1 is SGHNT and CDR2 is YYREEE in the germline V gene (reference sequence). This CDR3 is built from 17 residues. This CDR3 reads CASSRQGQGAPNYGYTF. The CDR3 DNA is TGTGCCAGCAGCCGTCAGGGACAGGGGGCACCTAACTATGGCTACACCTTC.

This clone appeared once. J is TRBJ1-5 and V is TRBV6-4; no reliable D call. The CDR3 sequence is 16 residues long. Trimming took off 7 bases at V and 0 bases at J, with 16 bases between the two ends. Germline V gene data show CDR1 as MRHNA and CDR2 as SNTAGT. The DNA of the CDR3 is TGTGCCAGCACCCACGGGCCCTTCAATAGCAATCAGCCCCAGCATTTT. It encodes CASTHGPFNSNQPQHF.

The J gene is TRBJ2-7, the V gene TRBV7-9, with TRBD2 identical over 8 bases. Trimming at V came to 5 bases and at J to 6 bases, leaving 6 bases not matched to a gene. This CDR3 contains 13 residues. The germline CDR1 and CDR2 sequences are SEHNR and FQNEAQ (reference sequence). The CDR3 coding sequence is TGTGCCAGCAGCAGACGGGGGGGCCTCGAGCAGTACTTC. It specifies CASSRRGGLEQYF.

V gene TRBV4-3 combines with J gene TRBJ1-1; a weak D match, TRBD1 (6 bases). The CDR3 loop spans 15 amino acids. The germline CDR1 and CDR2 sequences are LGHNA and YSLEER. The germline V and J ends were trimmed by 1 base and 11 bases, with 20 bases remaining between them. CDR3 region: CASSQVGSRGVEAFF. The CDR3 DNA sequence: TGCGCCAGCAGCCAAGTAGGAAGCAGGGGAGTCGAGGCTTTCTTT.

The V and J genes are TRBV5-1 and TRBJ2-2; D not certain. The ends were cut back, 4 bases at V and 4 bases at J, with 5 bases in the middle. The germline V gene encodes CDR1 SGHRS and CDR2 YFSETQ. The CDR3 sequence is 12 residues long. The CDR3 sequence is CASSAGTGELFF. DNA of the CDR3: TGCGCCAGCAGCGCCGGCACCGGGGAGCTGTTTTTT. The variable domain in full, with the rest retrieved from reference TRBV5-1 and TRBJ2-2, is KAGVTQTPRYLIKTRGQQVTLSCSPISGHRSVSWYQQTPGQGLQFLFEYFSETQRNKGNFPGRFSGRQFSNSRSEMNVSTLELGDSALYLCASSAGTGELFFGEGSRLTVL.

V and J are TRBV7-2 and TRBJ2-3; possibly TRBD2 for D (6 bases). V lost 5 bases, J lost 1 base, and 16 bases lay in between. The CDR3 extends over 16 amino acids. Germline assignment: CDR1 SGHTA and CDR2 FQGNSA. The CDR3 spells CASSLNGGRGTDTQYF. The CDR3 region has the DNA TGTGCCAGCAGCCTTAACGGGGGTCGGGGCACAGATACGCAGTATTTT.

The rearrangement links TRBV19 to TRBJ1-6, with 7 bases aligning to TRBD1. Germline V gives CDR1 LNHDA, CDR2 SQIVND (reference sequence). The length of the CDR3 is 14 residues. Trimming cost V 5 bases and J 7 bases; bases outside gene matches: 5. CDR3 bases: TGTGCCAGTAGTCTGGGACAGACAAATTCACCCCTCCACTTT. This gives the protein CASSLGQTNSPLHF. Variable domain in full (rest from reference TRBV19 and TRBJ1-6): DGGITQSPKYLFRKEGQNVTLSCEQNLNHDAMYWYRQDPGQGLRLIYYSQIVNDFQKGDIAEGYSVSREKKESFPLTVTSAQKNPTAFYLCASSLGQTNSPLHFGNGTRLTVT.

J is TRBJ1-5 and V is TRBV28; D remains ambiguous. The CDR3 contains 12 residues. The germline V gene has CDR1 MDHEN and CDR2 SYDVKM. V was trimmed by 7 bases and J by 7 bases, leaving 11 bases between them. The CDR3 nucleotides are TGTGCCAGCAACGTTGCAGACCAGCCCCAGCATTTT. Protein sequence: CASNVADQPQHF.

This rearrangement joins TRBV10-3 to TRBJ1-3, with D perhaps TRBD1 (6 bases). Trimming left V 2 bases short and J 0 bases short, with 11 bases between. CDR1 and CDR2 from the germline V gene are ENHRY and SYGVKD. This CDR3 has 16 residues. Here the CDR3 DNA reads TGTGCCATCAGTGAGGGAGACAGGACCTCTGGAAACACCATATATTTT. Its protein is CAISEGDRTSGNTIYF.

CDR3 protein: CASSPGGSYGYTF. The CDR3 DNA reads TGCGCCAGCAGCCCCGGGGGGTCCTATGGCTACACCTTC. The J gene is TRBJ1-2, the V gene TRBV5-1; D possibly corresponds to TRBD1 (5 bases). Germline lookup yields CDR1 SGHRS and CDR2 YFSETQ. The CDR3 is 13 amino acids. The germline V and J ends were trimmed by 4 bases and 4 bases, with 11 bases remaining between them.

This clone came up once. The V gene is TRBV30, the J gene TRBJ2-7, with TRBD2 as a possible D gene (6 bases). In germline, CDR1 is GTSNPN, CDR2 SVGIG (reference sequence). The V gene lost 3 bases and the J gene lost 2 bases, with 14 bases spanning the gap. The CDR3 runs 14 residues. In nucleotides, the CDR3 is TGTGCCTGGAGCTTGGGGACGGGGGCCTACGAGCAGTACTTC. It translates to CAWSLGTGAYEQYF.

This clone appeared a single time. J is TRBJ1-1 and V is TRBV28, with D possibly TRBD1 on 6 matching bases. The CDR3 totals 17 residues. CDR1 MDHEN and CDR2 SYDVKM come from the germline V gene. V lost 4 bases and J 4 bases, leaving 22 bases between the germline ends. For the CDR3, the DNA is TGTGCCAGCAGTTACCGGGGAGGGGGGCTTTCTGGCACTGAAGCTTTCTTT. Translation gives CASSYRGGGLSGTEAFF.

The V and J genes are TRBV2 and TRBJ2-7; TRBD1 matches 11 bases. There are 14 residues in the CDR3. The V gene end was trimmed by 6 bases and the J gene end by 4 bases; junction bases not matched to a gene: 5. CDR1 is SNHLY and CDR2 is FYNNEI in the germline V gene. In DNA form, the CDR3 reads TGTGCCAGCAGATCCGGGACAGGGGGTTACGAGCAGTACTTC. This encodes CASRSGTGGYEQYF.

V usage is TRBV6-2 or TRBV6-3 and J usage is TRBJ1-1; no definite D call. Germline V CDR1 and CDR2: MNHEY, SVGEGT. The V end lost 0 bases, the J end lost 5 bases, and 16 bases lay between the germline ends. The CDR3 is 16 amino acids. This chain's CDR3 is CASSYSAQDLGTEAFF. The CDR3 DNA reads as TGTGCCAGCAGTTACTCGGCCCAAGACTTGGGTACTGAAGCTTTCTTT.